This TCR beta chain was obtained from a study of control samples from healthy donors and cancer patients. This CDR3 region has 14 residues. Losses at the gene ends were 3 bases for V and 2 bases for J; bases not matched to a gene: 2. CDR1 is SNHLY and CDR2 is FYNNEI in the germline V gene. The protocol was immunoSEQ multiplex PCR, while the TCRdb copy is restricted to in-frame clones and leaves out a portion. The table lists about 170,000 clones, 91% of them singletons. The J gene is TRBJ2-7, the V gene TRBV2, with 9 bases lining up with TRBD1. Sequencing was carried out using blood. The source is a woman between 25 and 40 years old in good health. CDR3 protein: CASSEGQGTYEQYF. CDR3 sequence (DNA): TGTGCCAGCAGTGAGGGACAGGGCACCTACGAGCAGTACTTC.